Sequencing of this T cell receptor beta chain was carried out in a study of OX40 agonist ivuxolimab in advanced cancers. A note on the overall study: Ivuxolimab was a fully human IgG2 agonistic monoclonal antibody targeting the costimulatory receptor OX40 (CD134). Partial responses were achieved by three dose-escalation patients, of whom one had hepatocellular carcinoma and two had cutaneous melanoma. Prior anti-PD-1, anti-PD-L1 or anti-CTLA-4 therapy was permitted, and less than 45% of dose-escalation patients had received checkpoint inhibitors. Intravenous ivuxolimab was administered to patients every 2 weeks at six dose levels: 0.01, 0.1, 0.3, 1.5, 3 and 10 mg/kg. The paper describes the monotherapy dose-escalation part (N of about 55 patients) of the phase I trial of ivuxolimab. The purpose of peripheral TCRbeta sequencing was to test whether ivuxolimab changed TCR sequence diversity and led to clonal T-cell expansion. In the dose-escalation cohort, approximately 83% of patients were male, and the mean age was around 65 years with a range of roughly 23 to 79. Among the roughly 50 dose-escalation patients, some 20 had hepatocellular carcinoma, roughly 15 melanoma, 9 renal cell carcinoma and 9 head and neck cancer. Study-wide conclusions, independent of this receptor: After ivuxolimab, more expanded clones were found on average in CD8+ T cells than in CD4+ T cells. Which antigens the clonally expanded peripheral T cells were specific for was not determined. At doses of 0.1 to 3.0 mg/kg, clonal expansion of both CD4+ and CD8+ T cells in blood was seen between baseline and week 6. In the 0.1-3.0 mg/kg groups, partial responders were among the patients with the lowest normalized peripheral clonal expansion, particularly in CD8+ T cells. Low levels of normalized T-cell clonal expansion were also seen in some patients who did not respond.

Genomic DNA was isolated from the sorted cells so that the TCRbeta CDR3 region could be sequenced. The immunoSEQ Assay was used to sequence the TCRbeta CDR3 regions. The source is immuneACCESS, and TCRdb retained only in-frame sequences with V and J called. Part of the clones is not carried over; for the studies checked, unresolved V genes explain less than half of this, and the remainder is unexplained. This sample lists 95,000 to 150,000 clones; around 87% were detected once. About 0.55% of the sample comes from the top ten. Patients with autoimmune disease history or receiving systemic immunosuppression were excluded from the trial. Peripheral blood for TCR sequencing was drawn from every dose cohort at baseline, at cycle 4 day 1 and at cycle 7 day 1. Samples were obtained from an open-label, multicenter, first-in-human phase I dose-escalation trial of ivuxolimab. The trial enrolled adults with locally advanced or metastatic head and neck squamous cell, hepatocellular, melanoma or renal cell carcinoma. CD4+ and CD8+ T cells were sorted separately from peripheral blood before TCR sequencing.

In the case of this clone: Its recognized antigen is unknown. The sample holds no much larger clone one base away, and base qualities are not on file.

This receptor was taken from an adult with an advanced solid tumor such as melanoma, head and neck, liver or kidney cancer. Material: CD4+ or CD8+ T cells sorted from blood, obtained in a trial of the OX40 agonist ivuxolimab.

The CDR3 here reads CASSPGTRDEQYF. The DNA sequence reads TGTGCCAGTAGCCCCGGGACTAGAGACGAGCAGTACTTC. Rearrangement joined TRBV19 to TRBJ2-7, with 8 middle bases fitting TRBD2. CDR1 and CDR2 are read off the germline V gene (reference sequence) as LNHDA and SQIVND. Including the terminal cysteine and phenylalanine, the CDR3 comprises 13 residues. The sequence is cut down to CDR3 DNA, 39 bases in frame from base 1. After removal of 6 bases from V and 5 bases from J, the junction retains 6 bases not matched to a gene.